These 5 T cell receptor beta chains were all obtained from the same sample, sequenced in a study of CD4+ T cells in melanoma. The protocol was immunoSEQ multiplex PCR, while the TCRdb copy is restricted to in-frame clones and leaves out a portion. This sample has about 50,000 clones, with 89% found just once. Material: peripheral blood. Receptor source: a human donor with melanoma.

To note about this clone: The same CDR3 arises from other DNA sequences in this sample as well. This chain links TRBV25-1 with TRBJ2-7; D ambiguous. V was pared by 7 bases and J by 1 base, with 17 bases between. The CDR3 totals 15 residues. Looked up from germline, CDR1 is MGHDK and CDR2 is SYGVNS. The CDR3: CASKRQDGRSYEQYF. In DNA, the CDR3 is TGTGCCAGCAAACGTCAAGATGGGCGGTCCTACGAGCAGTACTTC.

The chain has TRBV6-6 and TRBJ2-1, with D uncertain. The CDR3 consists of 12 residues. Germline values: CDR1 MNHNY, CDR2 SVGAGI (reference sequence). Trimming pared 2 bases from V and 4 bases from J, leaving 3 bases between. The CDR3 bases are TGTGCCAGCAGTTACGAGTACAATGAGCAGTTCTTC. Translation: CASSYEYNEQFF.

The chain recombines TRBV28 with TRBJ1-1, with D perhaps matching TRBD1 (6 bases). The CDR3 is 18 amino acids. The germline CDR1 and CDR2 sequences are MDHEN and SYDVKM. Trimming removed 5 bases from V and 5 bases from J, with 27 bases in between. The CDR3 protein is CASSTPSIPTGLRTEAFF. In nucleotides, the CDR3 is TGTGCCAGCAGTACCCCCTCAATCCCGACAGGTTTAAGAACTGAAGCTTTCTTT.

V usage is TRBV6-7 and J usage is TRBJ1-4; D may be TRBD1 (6 bases). Being an ORF, TRBV6-7 has a function that is uncertain. The CDR3 totals 16 residues. V was pared by 1 base and J by 8 bases, with 17 bases between. As DNA, the CDR3 is TGTGCCAGCAGTTACTACCCCCGGACAGTTACAGAAAAACTGTTTTTT. Its protein is CASSYYPRTVTEKLFF.

The chain is built from TRBV5-1 and TRBJ1-6; the match to TRBD1 covers 7 bases. The J segment lost 9 bases and the V segment lost 2 bases, leaving 5 bases of the junction unmatched. The CDR3 length is 14 residues. CDR1 and CDR2 (germline): SGHRS, YFSETQ. The CDR3 DNA reads TGCGCCAGCAGCTTAGAGGGGGCTGGTTCACCCCTCCACTTT. Encoded protein: CASSLEGAGSPLHF.